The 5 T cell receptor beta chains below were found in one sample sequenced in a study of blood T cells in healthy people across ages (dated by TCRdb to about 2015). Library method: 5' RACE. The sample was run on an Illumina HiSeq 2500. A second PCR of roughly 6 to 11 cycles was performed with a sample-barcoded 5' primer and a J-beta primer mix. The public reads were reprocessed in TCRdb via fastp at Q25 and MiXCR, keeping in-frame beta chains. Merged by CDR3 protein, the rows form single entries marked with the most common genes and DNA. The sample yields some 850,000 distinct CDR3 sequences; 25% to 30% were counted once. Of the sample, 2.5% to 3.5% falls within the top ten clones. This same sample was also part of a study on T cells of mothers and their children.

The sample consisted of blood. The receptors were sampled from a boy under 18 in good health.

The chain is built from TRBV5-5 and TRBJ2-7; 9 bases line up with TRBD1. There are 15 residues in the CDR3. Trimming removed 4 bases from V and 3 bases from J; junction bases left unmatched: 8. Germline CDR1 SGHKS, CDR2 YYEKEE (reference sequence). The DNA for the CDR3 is TGTGCCAGCAGCCGGGGACAGGGTATTTTCTACGAGCAGTACTTC. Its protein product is CASSRGQGIFYEQYF. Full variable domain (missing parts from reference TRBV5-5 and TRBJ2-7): DAGVTQSPTHLIKTRGQQVTLRCSPISGHKSVSWYQQVLGQGPQFIFQYYEKEERGRGNFPDRFSARQFPNYSSELNVNALLLGDSALYLCASSRGQGIFYEQYFGPGTRLTVT.

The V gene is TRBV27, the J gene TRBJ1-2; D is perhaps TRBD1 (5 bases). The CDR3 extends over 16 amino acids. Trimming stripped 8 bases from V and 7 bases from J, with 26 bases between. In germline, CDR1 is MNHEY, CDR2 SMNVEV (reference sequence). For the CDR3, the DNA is TGTGCCAGCGGAGCGGCCGGCGCAAGGGGCAACGGTGGCTACACCTTC. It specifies CASGAAGARGNGGYTF.

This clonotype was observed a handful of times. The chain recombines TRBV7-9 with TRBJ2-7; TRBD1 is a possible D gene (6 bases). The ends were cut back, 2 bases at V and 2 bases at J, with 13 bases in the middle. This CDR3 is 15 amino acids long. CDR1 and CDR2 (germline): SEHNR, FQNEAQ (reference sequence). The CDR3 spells CASSLPLDRTYEQYF. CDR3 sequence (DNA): TGTGCCAGCAGCTTACCTCTGGACAGAACCTACGAGCAGTACTTC.

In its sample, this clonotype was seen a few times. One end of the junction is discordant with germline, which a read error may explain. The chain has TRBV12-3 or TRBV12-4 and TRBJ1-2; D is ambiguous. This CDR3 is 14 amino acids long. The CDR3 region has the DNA TGTGCCAGCAGTGCCGCGCCTCGGAACTATGGCTACATCTTC. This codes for CASSAAPRNYGYIF.

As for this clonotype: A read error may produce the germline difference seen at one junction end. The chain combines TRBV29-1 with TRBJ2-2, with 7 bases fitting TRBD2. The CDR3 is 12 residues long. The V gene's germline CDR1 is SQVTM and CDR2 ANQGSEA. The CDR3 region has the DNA TGCAGCGTTGAAGGGGGCAGCGGGGAGCTGCTTTTT. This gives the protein CSVEGGSGELLF.